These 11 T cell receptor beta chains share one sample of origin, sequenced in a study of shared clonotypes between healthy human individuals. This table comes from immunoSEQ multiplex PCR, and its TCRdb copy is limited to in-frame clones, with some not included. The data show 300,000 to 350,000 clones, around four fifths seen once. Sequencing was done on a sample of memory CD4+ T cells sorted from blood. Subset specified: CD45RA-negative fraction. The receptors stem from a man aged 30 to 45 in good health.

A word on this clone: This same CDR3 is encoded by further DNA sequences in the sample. In DNA form, the CDR3 reads TGTGCCAGCAGCCGGGGGTCGGGAGAGACCCAGTACTTC. Amino acids: CASSRGSGETQYF. The chain has TRBV5-5 and TRBJ2-5, with D maybe TRBD2 (6 bases). CDR3 size: 13 residues. V was cut by 4 bases and J by 4 bases, with 11 bases left in between. Germline CDR1 SGHKS, CDR2 YYEKEE (reference sequence).

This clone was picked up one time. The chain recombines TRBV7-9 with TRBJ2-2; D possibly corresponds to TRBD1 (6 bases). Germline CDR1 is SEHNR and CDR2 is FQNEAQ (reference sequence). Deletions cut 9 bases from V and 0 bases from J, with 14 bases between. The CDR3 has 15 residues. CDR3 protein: CASGQNLANTGELFF. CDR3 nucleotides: TGTGCCAGTGGACAGAACCTCGCGAACACCGGGGAGCTGTTTTTT.

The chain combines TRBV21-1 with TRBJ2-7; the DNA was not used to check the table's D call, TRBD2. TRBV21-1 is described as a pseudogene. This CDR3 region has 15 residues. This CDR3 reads CASSKGGLSSYEQYF. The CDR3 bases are TGTGCCAGCAGCAAAGGGGGACTGTCCTCCTACGAGCAGTACTTC.

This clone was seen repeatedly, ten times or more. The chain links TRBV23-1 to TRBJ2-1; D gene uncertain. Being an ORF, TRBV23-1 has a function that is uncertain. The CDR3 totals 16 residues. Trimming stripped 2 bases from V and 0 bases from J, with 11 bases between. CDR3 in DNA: TGCGCCAGCAGTCAAAGGGCCGTCAGCTCCTACAATGAGCAGTTCTTC. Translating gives CASSQRAVSSYNEQFF.

The chain's CDR3 is CASSTTRTGANASPLHF. CDR3 nucleotide sequence: TGTGCCAGTAGTACTACTCGGACAGGGGCCAATGCTTCACCCCTCCACTTT. The J gene is TRBJ1-6, the V gene TRBV19; TRBD1 matches at 9 bases. CDR1 and CDR2 (germline): LNHDA, SQIVND (reference sequence). The CDR3 runs 17 residues. With V trimmed by 4 bases and J by 9 bases, 13 bases remained unmatched.

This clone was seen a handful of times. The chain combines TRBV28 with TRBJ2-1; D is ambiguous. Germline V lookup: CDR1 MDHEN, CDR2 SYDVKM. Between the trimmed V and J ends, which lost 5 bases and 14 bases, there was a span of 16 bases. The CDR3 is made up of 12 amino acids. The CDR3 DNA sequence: TGTGCCAGCAGTCCACCGACCCTGAAGGAGTTCTTC. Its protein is CASSPPTLKEFF.

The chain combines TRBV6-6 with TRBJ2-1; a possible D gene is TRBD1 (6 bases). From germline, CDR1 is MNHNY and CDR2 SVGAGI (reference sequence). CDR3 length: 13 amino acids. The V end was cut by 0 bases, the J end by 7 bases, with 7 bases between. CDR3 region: CASSYSQGNEQFF. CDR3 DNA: TGTGCCAGCAGTTACTCGCAGGGGAATGAGCAGTTCTTC.

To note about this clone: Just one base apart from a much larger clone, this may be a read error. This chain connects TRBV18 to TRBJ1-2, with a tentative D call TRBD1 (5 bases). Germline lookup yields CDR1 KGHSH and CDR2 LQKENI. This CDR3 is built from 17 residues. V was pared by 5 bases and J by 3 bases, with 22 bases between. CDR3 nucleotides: TGTGCCAGCTCATCATCCGGCGGGGCGATAGTGGACTATGGCTACACCTTC. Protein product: CASSSSGGAIVDYGYTF.

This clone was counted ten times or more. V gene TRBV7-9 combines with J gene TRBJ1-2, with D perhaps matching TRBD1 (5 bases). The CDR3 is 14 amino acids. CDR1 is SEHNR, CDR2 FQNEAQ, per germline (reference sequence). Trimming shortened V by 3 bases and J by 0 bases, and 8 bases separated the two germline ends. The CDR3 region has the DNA TGTGCCAGCAGCTTTGGGACTTCTAACTATGGCTACACCTTC. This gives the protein CASSFGTSNYGYTF.

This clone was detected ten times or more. This CDR3 is CSVTLARLGSYNEQFF. CDR3 coding DNA: TGCAGCGTTACACTCGCCCGACTAGGCTCCTACAATGAGCAGTTCTTC. This sequence joins TRBV29-1 and TRBJ2-1; a possible D gene is TRBD2 (6 bases). V dropped 5 bases and J dropped 0 bases, with 17 bases sitting between them. CDR3 size: 16 residues. Germline CDR1 is SQVTM and CDR2 is ANQGSEA.

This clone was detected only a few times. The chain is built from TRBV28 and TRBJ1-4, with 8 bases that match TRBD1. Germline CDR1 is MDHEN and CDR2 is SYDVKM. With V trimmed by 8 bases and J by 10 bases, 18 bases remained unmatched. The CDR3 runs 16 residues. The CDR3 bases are TGTGCCAGCTCCCCCTGGGGGACAGGCCCGACGGGAAAACTGTTTTTT. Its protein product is CASSPWGTGPTGKLFF.